One sample yielded the 8 T cell receptor beta chains listed below, sequenced in a study of response to subunit inactivated influenza vaccine. TCRdb independently ran MiXCR on the RT-PCR reads; one entry per CDR3 protein. In the table there are 500,000 to 600,000 distinct CDR3 sequences, about 10% of which are singletons. The same data also contributed to another study, on T cells expressing NK-cell markers. According to that study: Libraries used 5'RACE template switching adding universal primer site and UMIs.

The material sequenced was PBMCs from blood, taken on the day of vaccination. These receptors originate from a man aged 45-65 years who received an inactivated influenza vaccine.

V usage is TRBV5-1 and J usage is TRBJ2-3; the match to TRBD1 covers 10 bases. This CDR3 comprises 15 residues. V lost 0 bases and J lost 4; bases outside the gene matches: 2. CDR1 and CDR2 (germline): SGHRS, YFSETQ. The CDR3 spells CASSLDGTGADTQYF. As DNA, the CDR3 is TGCGCCAGCAGCTTGGACGGGACAGGGGCAGATACGCAGTATTTT.

V gene TRBV7-9 combines with J gene TRBJ1-1; TRBD1 matches at 9 bases. CDR1 and CDR2 (germline): SEHNR, FQNEAQ (reference sequence). The CDR3 runs 16 residues. V dropped 5 bases and J dropped 4; count of bases not matched to a gene: 11. The CDR3 reads CASSQTTGGWGTEAFF. The CDR3 nucleotides are TGTGCCAGCAGCCAAACCACAGGGGGCTGGGGCACTGAAGCTTTCTTT.

There are many counts of this clonotype. The chain carries TRBV29-1 and TRBJ2-6, with TRBD1 matching over 8 bases. The CDR3 spans 15 residues. The V gene end was trimmed by 3 bases and the J gene end by 2 bases; junction bases not matched to a gene: 3. CDR1 and CDR2 from the germline V gene are SQVTM and ANQGSEA. This CDR3 is CSVETGVTGANVLTF. The CDR3 nucleotides are TGCAGCGTTGAGACAGGGGTGACTGGGGCCAACGTCCTGACTTTC.

The rearrangement links TRBV12-3 or TRBV12-4 to TRBJ1-2; D may be TRBD1 (6 bases). Trimming removed 6 bases at V and 5 bases at J, with 13 bases between. This CDR3 contains 13 residues. CDR3 coding DNA: TGTGCCAGCAGCCGGGACACCTCTTATGGCTACACCTTC. This encodes CASSRDTSYGYTF.

This clonotype was counted ten times or more. V and J are TRBV28 and TRBJ2-7, with D tentatively TRBD1 or TRBD2 (5 bases each). Per the germline V gene, CDR1 is MDHEN and CDR2 is SYDVKM. V was pared by 9 bases and J by 5 bases, with 23 bases between. CDR3 length equals 15 residues. CDR3 residues: CASYDKGRPINEQYF. The DNA for the CDR3 is TGTGCCAGTTATGACAAGGGACGTCCCATCAACGAGCAGTACTTC. The whole variable domain, filled in from reference TRBV28 and TRBJ2-7, reads DVKVTQSSRYLVKRTGEKVFLECVQDMDHENMFWYRQDPGLGLRLIYFSYDVKMKEKGDIPEGYSVSREKKERFSLILESASTNQTSMYLCASYDKGRPINEQYFGPGTRLTVT.

This clonotype was seen only a few times. V is TRBV7-2 and J is TRBJ2-5; D call uncertain. V lost 2 bases and J 3 bases, leaving 7 bases between the germline ends. The germline gives CDR1 SGHTA, CDR2 FQGNSA. This CDR3 comprises 13 residues. This chain's CDR3 is CASSLFPKETQYF. The CDR3 bases are TGTGCCAGCAGCTTATTCCCAAAAGAGACCCAGTACTTC.

With respect to this clonotype: At one end, the junction sequence differs from germline, possibly due to a read error. The rearrangement uses TRBV7-9 and TRBJ2-1, with 10 bases that match TRBD2. The CDR3 sequence is 15 residues long. CDR1 SEHNR and CDR2 FQNEAQ come from the germline V gene (reference sequence). Here the CDR3 DNA reads TGTTCCAGCAGCTTAGTGCTAGCGGGAGAAAATGAGCAGTTCTTC. Translated, it gives CSSSLVLAGENEQFF. The full variable domain, with the rest looked up from reference TRBV7-9 and TRBJ2-1, is DTGVSQNPRHKITKRGQNVTFRCDPISEHNRLYWYRQTLGQGPEFLTYFQNEAQLEKSRLLSDRFSAERPKGSFSTLEIQRTEQGDSAMYLCSSSLVLAGENEQFFGPGTRLTVL.

The rearrangement uses TRBV27 and TRBJ1-5, with 7 bases that match TRBD1. CDR3 length: 17 amino acids. Per germline, CDR1 MNHEY and CDR2 SMNVEV (reference sequence). After removal of 5 bases from V and 6 bases from J, the junction contained 16 bases not matched to a gene. CDR3: CASSPDRFVQVGQPQHF. The CDR3, as DNA: TGTGCCAGCAGTCCGGACAGGTTCGTCCAAGTTGGTCAGCCCCAGCATTTT.